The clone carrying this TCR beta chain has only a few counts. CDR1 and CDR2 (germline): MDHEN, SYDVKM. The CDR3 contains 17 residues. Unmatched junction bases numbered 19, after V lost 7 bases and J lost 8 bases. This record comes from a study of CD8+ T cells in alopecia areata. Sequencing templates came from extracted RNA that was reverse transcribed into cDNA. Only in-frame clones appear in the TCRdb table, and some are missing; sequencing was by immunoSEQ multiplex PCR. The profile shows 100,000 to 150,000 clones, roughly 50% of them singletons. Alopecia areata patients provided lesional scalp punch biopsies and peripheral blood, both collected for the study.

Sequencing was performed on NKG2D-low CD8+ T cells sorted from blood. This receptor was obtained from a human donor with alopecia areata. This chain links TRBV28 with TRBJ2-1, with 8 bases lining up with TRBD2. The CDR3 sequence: CASTATSGSEVGDEQFF. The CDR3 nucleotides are TGTGCCAGCACTGCCACTAGCGGTTCGGAGGTAGGCGATGAGCAGTTCTTC.